This T cell receptor beta chain was retrieved from a study of CXCR3-negative and CXCR3-positive naive CD8 T cells. Study-wide results and limits: With respect to TRBV-TRBJ usage, naive CXCR3-negative and CXCR3-positive cells were similar; memory differed. Diversity proved comparably high across both naive subsets and much lower in memory CD8+ cells. CXCR3-positive naive cells had more hydrophobic TRB CDR3s than CXCR3-negative naive cells.

Via 5' RACE with UMI labels, TRB cDNA libraries were prepared. Reanalyzing the 5' RACE reads, TCRdb keeps one entry per CDR3 protein, without DNA. Across over 20,000 distinct CDR3 sequences, the top ten clones capture about 4.3% of the sample. For this clonotype: Antigen unknown.

The germline CDR1 and CDR2 sequences are SGHDN and FVKESK. This CDR3 region has 16 residues. The specimen sequenced was naive CXCR3- CD8+ T cells from blood. Subset reported: CD45RO-CCR7+CD27+CD95- naive CD8+ T cells lacking CXCR3 (TNR3-). The chain uses TRBV14 and TRBJ2-1; TCRdb designates TRBD2, a call that cannot be tested without DNA. This receptor was taken from a human donor in good health. Some clones in this sample may be carry-over from other donors' samples. The CDR3 here is CASSQSGLGPPSGQFF. Complete variable domain (other parts from reference TRBV14 and TRBJ2-1): EAGVTQFPSHSVIEKGQTVTLRCDPISGHDNLYWYRRVMGKEIKFLLHFVKESKQDESGMPNNRFLAERTGGTYSTLKVQPAELEDSGVYFCASSQSGLGPPSGQFFGPGTRLTVL.